The 32 T cell receptor beta chains below were found in one sample sequenced in a study of cytomegalovirus exposure and HLA in healthy donors. The PCR made use of 60 Vbeta and 13 Jbeta primers. TCRdb's copy holds only in-frame clones and misses some; the assay was immunoSEQ multiplex PCR. There are under 150,000 clones in the sample; 80% to 90% occur only once, and about 2.5% lies in the top ten. The sample comprised PBMCs. These receptors were obtained from a boy between 2 and 10 years old in good health and CMV-seronegative.

The chain couples TRBV25-1 to TRBJ2-1; 7 nucleotides match TRBD1. There are 17 residues in the CDR3. V trimming: 10 bases; J trimming: 6 bases; junction bases outside the gene matches: 21. Germline V CDR1 and CDR2: MGHDK, SYGVNS. CDR3 coding DNA: TGTGCCACCCAGTACCCCCCCCACACCGGGACAGTCAATGAGCAGTTCTTC. Its protein is CATQYPPHTGTVNEQFF. The variable domain in full, with the rest retrieved from reference TRBV25-1 and TRBJ2-1, is EADIYQTPRYLVIGTGKKITLECSQTMGHDKMYWYQQDPGMELHLIHYSYGVNSTEKGDLSSESTVSRIRTEHFPLTLESARPSHTSQYLCATQYPPHTGTVNEQFFGPGTRLTVL.

By share, this clone ranks as medium-sized. The V call is TRBV4-1, the J call TRBJ1-1, with TRBD1 matching 7 bases. V was clipped by 9 bases and J by 0 bases; unmatched bases: 4. Germline CDR1 is MGHRA and CDR2 is YSYEKL. The CDR3 runs 13 residues. This chain's CDR3 is CASGTALNTEAFF. CDR3 coding DNA: TGCGCCAGTGGGACAGCCTTGAACACTGAAGCTTTCTTT.

This chain connects TRBV7-2 to TRBJ1-5; D perhaps matches TRBD1 (6 bases). CDR3 size: 16 residues. CDR1 and CDR2 from the germline V gene are SGHTA and FQGNSA. Trimming stripped 2 bases from V and 6 bases from J, with 17 bases between. The CDR3 sequence: CASSLIAQGWGQPQHF. For the CDR3, the DNA is TGTGCCAGCAGCTTAATAGCGCAGGGGTGGGGTCAGCCCCAGCATTTT.

This clone showed up just a few times. The chain joins TRBV6-1 to TRBJ1-5, with 7 bases lining up with TRBD1. Germline CDR1 and CDR2: MNHNS and SASEGT. V lost 6 bases and J lost 9; bases outside the gene matches: 11. CDR3 size: 14 residues. The CDR3 DNA sequence: TGTGCCAGCAGGTCAGGACAGGAGATATCGCCCCAGCATTTT. It is translated as CASRSGQEISPQHF.

The V call is TRBV9, the J call TRBJ1-3; TRBD1 aligns across 7 bases. The CDR3 loop spans 15 amino acids. Looked up from germline, CDR1 is SGDLS and CDR2 is YYNGEE. V shed 3 bases and J 7 bases; nucleotides not matched to a gene: 10. In DNA, the CDR3 is TGTGCCAGCAGCGAACTCCGGGACAGAGCCAACACCATATATTTT. Its translation is CASSELRDRANTIYF.

The chain recombines TRBV9 with TRBJ2-7, with D possibly matching TRBD1 (5 bases). CDR1 and CDR2 from the germline V gene are SGDLS and YYNGEE. The CDR3 length is 13 residues. Trimming shortened V by 3 bases and J by 3 bases, and 10 bases separated the two germline ends. This CDR3 is CASSAREGYEQYF. The CDR3 region has the DNA TGTGCCAGCAGCGCCAGGGAAGGCTACGAGCAGTACTTC.

The chain carries TRBV4-3 and TRBJ2-1; 9 nucleotides match TRBD2. Germline V CDR1 and CDR2: LGHNA, YSLEER. J lost 2 bases, V lost 4 bases, and 9 bases had no gene match. CDR3 length: 17 amino acids. Here the CDR3 reads CASSRRSGLATYNEQFF. The CDR3 DNA sequence: TGCGCCAGCAGCCGAAGATCGGGACTAGCAACCTACAATGAGCAGTTCTTC.

This clone was seen only once. V gene TRBV19 combines with J gene TRBJ1-2; D unresolved. The germline gives CDR1 LNHDA, CDR2 SQIVND (reference sequence). CDR3 length: 16 amino acids. The V and J ends lost 5 bases and 0 bases respectively, with 16 bases between them. CDR3 sequence: CASSYFLAEPNYGYTF. In nucleotides, the CDR3 is TGTGCCAGTAGTTATTTTTTGGCGGAGCCTAACTATGGCTACACCTTC.

The V gene is TRBV11-2, the J gene TRBJ2-3; perhaps TRBD1 as D (6 bases). The germline V gene encodes CDR1 SGHAT and CDR2 FQNNGV. The CDR3 is made up of 14 amino acids. Trimming removed 5 bases from V and 4 bases from J, with 13 bases in between. DNA for the CDR3: TGTGCCAGCAGCAAAGTAGGGGGACCAGATACGCAGTATTTT. This gives the protein CASSKVGGPDTQYF.

The genes are TRBV6-1 and TRBJ2-7; 10 bases are a match to TRBD1. After removal of 4 bases from V and 3 bases from J, the junction contained 12 bases not matched to a gene. Germline assignment: CDR1 MNHNS and CDR2 SASEGT. This CDR3 contains 17 residues. CDR3 in amino acids: CASSGQGAPPRLYEQYF. The CDR3 nucleotides are TGTGCCAGCAGTGGACAGGGGGCCCCTCCCCGGCTCTACGAGCAGTACTTC.

The chain links TRBV20-1 to TRBJ2-1, with D tentatively TRBD2 (5 bases). This CDR3 is built from 11 residues. The V end lost 3 bases, the J end lost 9 bases, and 9 bases lay between the germline ends. The germline V gene encodes CDR1 DFQATT and CDR2 SNEGSKA (reference sequence). The CDR3 nucleotides read TGCAGTGCTAGGGACTGGGGTGAGCAGTTCTTC. Its translation is CSARDWGEQFF.

This clone is a singleton in its sample. This chain joins TRBV12-5 and TRBJ1-1; D possibly corresponds to TRBD1 (5 bases). Germline V lookup: CDR1 LGHNT, CDR2 FRNRAP. This CDR3 comprises 13 residues. Trimming pared 3 bases from V and 8 bases from J, leaving 13 bases between. The chain's CDR3 is CASGFFAGAEAFF. CDR3 bases: TGTGCTAGTGGTTTCTTTGCTGGGGCCGAAGCTTTCTTT.

The gene calls are TRBV27 and TRBJ1-5; D not resolved. CDR1 and CDR2 (germline): MNHEY, SMNVEV (reference sequence). Deletions cut 6 bases from V and 4 bases from J, with 10 bases between. The CDR3 extends over 13 amino acids. The DNA for the CDR3 is TGTGCCAGCAGACATGGCACGAATCAGCCCCAGCATTTT. This codes for CASRHGTNQPQHF.

The rearrangement joins TRBV27 to TRBJ2-1, with D tentatively TRBD2 (5 bases). Germline loops: CDR1 MNHEY, CDR2 SMNVEV (reference sequence). Between the trimmed V and J ends, which lost 5 bases and 1 base, there was a span of 27 bases. The CDR3 contains 20 residues. The CDR3 region is CASSLALGAGKLSSYNEQFF. The CDR3 DNA reads as TGTGCCAGCAGTCTAGCACTAGGAGCAGGAAAGCTTTCTTCCTACAATGAGCAGTTCTTC.

The chain combines TRBV19 with TRBJ2-7, with 13 bases that match TRBD2. This CDR3 is 15 amino acids long. Germline V gene data show CDR1 as LNHDA and CDR2 as SQIVND (reference sequence). After removal of 5 bases from V and 6 bases from J, the junction contained 7 bases not matched to a gene. The CDR3 coding sequence is TGTGCCAGTAGTCCAACTAGCGGGGGGGCCCGCGAGCAGTACTTC. Protein sequence: CASSPTSGGAREQYF. The variable domain in full, with the rest retrieved from reference TRBV19 and TRBJ2-7, is DGGITQSPKYLFRKEGQNVTLSCEQNLNHDAMYWYRQDPGQGLRLIYYSQIVNDFQKGDIAEGYSVSREKKESFPLTVTSAQKNPTAFYLCASSPTSGGAREQYFGPGTRLTVT.

The V and J genes are TRBV4-3 and TRBJ1-3; the D gene is possibly TRBD1 (5 bases). V was pared by 4 bases and J by 0 bases, with 13 bases between. Germline CDR1 is LGHNA and CDR2 is YSLEER. The CDR3 sequence is 16 residues long. The CDR3 nucleotides read TGCGCCAGCAGCCCCGAACCACAGGTCTCTGGAAACACCATATATTTT. Amino acid sequence: CASSPEPQVSGNTIYF.

The chain links TRBV5-1 to TRBJ2-7, with 9 bases fitting TRBD1. CDR1 and CDR2 (germline): SGHRS, YFSETQ. This CDR3 has 14 residues. Trimming at V came to 1 base and at J to 7 bases, leaving 6 bases not matched to a gene. The CDR3 nucleotides are TGCGCCAGCAGCTTGTACAGGGGGCATCAAGAGCAGTACTTC. The encoded protein is CASSLYRGHQEQYF.

V is TRBV7-9 and J is TRBJ1-4; unclear D gene. In germline, CDR1 is SEHNR, CDR2 FQNEAQ (reference sequence). CDR3 length equals 16 residues. The V and J ends lost 1 base and 0 bases respectively, with 9 bases between them. The CDR3 spells CASSLGIPTTNEKLFF. The CDR3 DNA reads as TGTGCCAGCAGCTTAGGCATCCCTACAACTAATGAAAAACTGTTTTTT.

The rearrangement links TRBV2 to TRBJ1-1, with unresolved D. Trimming took off 2 bases at V and 4 bases at J, with 11 bases between the two ends. CDR1 and CDR2 (germline): SNHLY, FYNNEI. This CDR3 region has 14 residues. CDR3 in amino acids: CASSENRAPTEAFF. CDR3 DNA sequence: TGTGCCAGCAGTGAAAACAGAGCCCCCACTGAAGCTTTCTTT.

This clone was counted once. The V and J genes are TRBV5-6 and TRBJ1-4; D is uncertain. Germline V gene lookup returns CDR1 SGHDT and CDR2 YYEEEE. Trimming removed 0 bases from V and 0 bases from J, with 6 bases in between. CDR3 length: 15 amino acids. The CDR3 spells CASSLAPATNEKLFF. The CDR3 nucleotides read TGTGCCAGCAGCTTGGCCCCGGCAACTAATGAAAAACTGTTTTTT.

V and J are TRBV27 and TRBJ2-3; D possibly corresponds to TRBD2 (5 bases). This CDR3 has 14 residues. V was trimmed by 5 bases and J by 2 bases, leaving 11 bases between them. Germline CDR1 and CDR2: MNHEY and SMNVEV (reference sequence). The chain's CDR3 is CASSKGEDTDTQYF. In DNA form, the CDR3 reads TGTGCCAGCAGTAAGGGAGAAGACACAGATACGCAGTATTTT.

The gene calls are TRBV25-1 and TRBJ2-1; 10 nucleotides line up with TRBD1. V lost 8 bases and J lost 6; bases outside the gene matches: 7. This CDR3 region has 14 residues. Germline lookup yields CDR1 MGHDK and CDR2 SYGVNS. CDR3 nucleotide sequence: TGTGCCAGCCACGACAGGGGGCAGGGCAATGAGCAGTTCTTC. Its protein is CASHDRGQGNEQFF. The full variable domain, its missing parts supplied by reference TRBV25-1 and TRBJ2-1, is EADIYQTPRYLVIGTGKKITLECSQTMGHDKMYWYQQDPGMELHLIHYSYGVNSTEKGDLSSESTVSRIRTEHFPLTLESARPSHTSQYLCASHDRGQGNEQFFGPGTRLTVL.

The V call is TRBV5-1, the J call TRBJ1-2, with 12 bases identical to TRBD1. The CDR3 consists of 14 residues. Trimming removed 3 bases from V and 7 bases from J; junction bases left unmatched: 4. The germline V gene encodes CDR1 SGHRS and CDR2 YFSETQ. The CDR3 DNA reads TGCGCCAGCAGCTCCGGGACAGGGGGCGCTGGCTACACCTTC. This codes for CASSSGTGGAGYTF.

This sequence joins TRBV19 and TRBJ2-7; TRBD2 agrees at 10 bases. This CDR3 is 15 amino acids long. Losses at the gene ends were 6 bases for V and 7 bases for J; bases not matched to a gene: 12. Germline CDR1 reads LNHDA; CDR2 reads SQIVND (reference sequence). This chain's CDR3 is CASRRKLAGPWEQYF. In DNA, the CDR3 is TGTGCCAGTAGGCGAAAACTAGCGGGGCCCTGGGAGCAGTACTTC.

There are a few counts of this clone. This sequence joins TRBV7-2 and TRBJ2-2; 7 bases map to TRBD2. Germline trimming cut 5 bases from V and 5 bases from J; bases unmatched to any gene: 2. This CDR3 is 13 amino acids long. Germline V gives CDR1 SGHTA, CDR2 FQGNSA. The CDR3 nucleotides are TGTGCCAGCAGCAGGGGACTAACCGGGGAGCTGTTTTTT. This gives the protein CASSRGLTGELFF.

This chain links TRBV6-5 with TRBJ1-6; no reliable D call. Germline CDR1 reads MNHEY; CDR2 reads SVGAGI. The CDR3 has 15 residues. Trimming left V 2 bases short and J 9 bases short, with 14 bases between. This CDR3 reads CASSYEFRRGSPLHF. CDR3 coding DNA: TGTGCCAGCAGTTACGAATTCAGACGCGGTTCACCCCTCCACTTT.

The chain links TRBV18 to TRBJ1-1; weak D call: TRBD1 (5 bases). The CDR3 extends over 15 amino acids. Germline V gene data show CDR1 as KGHSH and CDR2 as LQKENI. V lost 3 bases, J lost 3 bases, and 14 bases lay in between. Here the CDR3 reads CASSPTGTRDTEAFF. The CDR3 DNA is TGTGCCAGCTCACCTACCGGGACTAGGGACACTGAAGCTTTCTTT.

In its sample, this clone was seen once. This chain uses TRBV7-9 with TRBJ1-2; 7 bases match TRBD1. V shed 5 bases, J shed 7 bases, and the junction held 7 bases outside the gene matches. CDR3 length: 13 amino acids. Germline V gene lookup returns CDR1 SEHNR and CDR2 FQNEAQ (reference sequence). CDR3 coding DNA: TGTGCCAGCAGCGCCCAGACAGGGAGTGGCTACACCTTC. This gives the protein CASSAQTGSGYTF.

In DNA form, the CDR3 reads TGTGCCAGTAGCCCACTAGCGGGAGGCACCGGGGAGCTGTTTTTT. This encodes CASSPLAGGTGELFF. V and J are TRBV19 and TRBJ2-2, with TRBD2 matching 12 bases. CDR1 is LNHDA and CDR2 is SQIVND in the germline V gene (reference sequence). There are 15 residues in the CDR3. J was trimmed by 4 bases and V by 6 bases; bases with no gene match: 3. The full variable domain, in which reference TRBV19 and TRBJ2-2 provide the parts outside the CDR3, is DGGITQSPKYLFRKEGQNVTLSCEQNLNHDAMYWYRQDPGQGLRLIYYSQIVNDFQKGDIAEGYSVSREKKESFPLTVTSAQKNPTAFYLCASSPLAGGTGELFFGEGSRLTVL.

The chain has TRBV19 and TRBJ2-3; 11 bases fit TRBD2. V shed 5 bases, J shed 6 bases, and the junction held 10 bases outside the gene matches. CDR1 is LNHDA and CDR2 is SQIVND in the germline V gene (reference sequence). This CDR3 is built from 16 residues. CDR3 nucleotides: TGTGCCAGTAGTCTTGGACTAGCGGGCGGGTCGGATACGCAGTATTTT. As protein: CASSLGLAGGSDTQYF.

This chain links TRBV18 with TRBJ2-2; D is ambiguous. Trimming removed 2 bases from V and 0 bases from J, with 13 bases in between. Germline CDR1 is KGHSH and CDR2 is LQKENI. CDR3 length equals 17 residues. This CDR3 is CASSPSPPHPNTGELFF. DNA for the CDR3: TGTGCCAGCTCACCATCGCCCCCACATCCGAACACCGGGGAGCTGTTTTTT.

The table lists this clone with a count of one. The chain joins TRBV5-1 to TRBJ2-5; D remains unclear. The germline V gene has CDR1 SGHRS and CDR2 YFSETQ. V was shortened by 1 base and J by 0 bases, with 4 bases between the two germline ends. The CDR3 sequence is 13 residues long. The CDR3 DNA follows: TGCGCCAGCAGCTTGCGGGACCAAGAGACCCAGTACTTC. It yields the protein CASSLRDQETQYF.